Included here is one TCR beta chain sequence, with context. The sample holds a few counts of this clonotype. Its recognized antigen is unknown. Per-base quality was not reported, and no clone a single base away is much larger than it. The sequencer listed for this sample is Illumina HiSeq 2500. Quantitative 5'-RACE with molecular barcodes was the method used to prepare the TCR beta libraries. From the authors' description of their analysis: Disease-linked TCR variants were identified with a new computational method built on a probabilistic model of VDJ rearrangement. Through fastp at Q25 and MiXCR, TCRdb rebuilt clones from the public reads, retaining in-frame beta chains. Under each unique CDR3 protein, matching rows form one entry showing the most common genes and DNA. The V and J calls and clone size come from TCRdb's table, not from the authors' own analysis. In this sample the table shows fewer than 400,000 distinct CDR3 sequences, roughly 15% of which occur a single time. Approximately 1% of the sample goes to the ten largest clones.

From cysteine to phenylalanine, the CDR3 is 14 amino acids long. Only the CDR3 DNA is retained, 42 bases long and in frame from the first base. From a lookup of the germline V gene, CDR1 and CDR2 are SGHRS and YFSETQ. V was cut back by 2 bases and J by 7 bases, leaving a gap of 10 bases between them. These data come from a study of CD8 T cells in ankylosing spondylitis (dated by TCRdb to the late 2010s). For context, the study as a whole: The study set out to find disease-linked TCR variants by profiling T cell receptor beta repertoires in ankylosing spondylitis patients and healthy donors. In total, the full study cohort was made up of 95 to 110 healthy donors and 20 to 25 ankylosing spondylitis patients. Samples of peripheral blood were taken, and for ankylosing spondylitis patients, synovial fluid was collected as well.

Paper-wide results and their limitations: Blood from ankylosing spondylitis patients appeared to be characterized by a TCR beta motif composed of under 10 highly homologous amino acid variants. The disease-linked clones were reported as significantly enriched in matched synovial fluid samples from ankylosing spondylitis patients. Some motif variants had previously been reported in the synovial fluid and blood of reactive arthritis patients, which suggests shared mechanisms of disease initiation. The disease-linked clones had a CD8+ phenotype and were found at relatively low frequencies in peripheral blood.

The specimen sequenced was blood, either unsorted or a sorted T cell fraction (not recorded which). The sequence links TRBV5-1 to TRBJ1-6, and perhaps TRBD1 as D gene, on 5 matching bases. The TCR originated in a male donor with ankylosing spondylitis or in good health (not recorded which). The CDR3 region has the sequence CASSFGEGNSPLHF. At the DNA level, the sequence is TGCGCCAGCAGCTTCGGGGAGGGGAATTCACCCCTCCACTTT. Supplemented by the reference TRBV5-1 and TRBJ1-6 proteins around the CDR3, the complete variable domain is KAGVTQTPRYLIKTRGQQVTLSCSPISGHRSVSWYQQTPGQGLQFLFEYFSETQRNKGNFPGRFSGRQFSNSRSEMNVSTLELGDSALYLCASSFGEGNSPLHFGNGTRLTVT.